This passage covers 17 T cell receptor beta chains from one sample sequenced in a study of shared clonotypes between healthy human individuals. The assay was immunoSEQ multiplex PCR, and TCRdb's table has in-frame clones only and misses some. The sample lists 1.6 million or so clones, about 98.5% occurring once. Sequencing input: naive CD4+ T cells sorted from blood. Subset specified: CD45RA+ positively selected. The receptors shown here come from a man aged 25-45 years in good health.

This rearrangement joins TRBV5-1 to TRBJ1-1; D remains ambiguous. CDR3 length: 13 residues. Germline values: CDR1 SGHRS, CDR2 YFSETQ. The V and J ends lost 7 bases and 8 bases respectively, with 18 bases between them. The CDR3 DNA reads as TGCGCCAGCCAAGGATCGGGAATCCGGGAAGCTTTCTTT. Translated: CASQGSGIREAFF.

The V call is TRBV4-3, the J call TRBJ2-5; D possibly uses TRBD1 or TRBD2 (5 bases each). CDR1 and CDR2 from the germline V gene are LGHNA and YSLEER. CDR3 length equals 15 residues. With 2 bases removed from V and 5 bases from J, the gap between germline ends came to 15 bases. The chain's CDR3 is CASSQLGDLGETQYF. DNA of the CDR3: TGCGCCAGCAGCCAACTTGGGGACCTCGGGGAGACCCAGTACTTC.

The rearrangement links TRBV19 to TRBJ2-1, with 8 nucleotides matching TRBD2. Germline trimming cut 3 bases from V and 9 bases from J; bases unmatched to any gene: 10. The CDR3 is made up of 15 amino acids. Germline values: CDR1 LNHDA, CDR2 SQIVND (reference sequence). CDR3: CASSMVSGTVSEQFF. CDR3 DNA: TGTGCCAGTAGTATGGTTAGCGGGACGGTTAGTGAGCAGTTCTTC.

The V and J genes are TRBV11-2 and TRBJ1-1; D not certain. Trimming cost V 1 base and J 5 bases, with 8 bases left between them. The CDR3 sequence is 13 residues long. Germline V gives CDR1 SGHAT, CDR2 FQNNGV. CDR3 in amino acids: CASSLGHQTEAFF. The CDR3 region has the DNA TGTGCCAGCAGCTTAGGCCACCAGACTGAAGCTTTCTTT.

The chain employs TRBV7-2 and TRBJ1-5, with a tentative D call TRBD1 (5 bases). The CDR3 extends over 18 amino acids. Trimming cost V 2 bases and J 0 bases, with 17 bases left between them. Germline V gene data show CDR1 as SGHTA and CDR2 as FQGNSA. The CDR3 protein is CASSLTPQDGYSNQPQHF. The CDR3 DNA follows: TGTGCCAGCAGCTTAACCCCACAGGACGGATATAGCAATCAGCCCCAGCATTTT.

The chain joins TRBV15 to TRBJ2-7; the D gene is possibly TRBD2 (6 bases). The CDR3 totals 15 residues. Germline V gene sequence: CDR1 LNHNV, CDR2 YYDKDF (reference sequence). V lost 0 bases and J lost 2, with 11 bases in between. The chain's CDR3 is CATSRDSGLTYEQYF. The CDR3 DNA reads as TGTGCCACCAGCAGAGATTCGGGACTTACCTACGAGCAGTACTTC.

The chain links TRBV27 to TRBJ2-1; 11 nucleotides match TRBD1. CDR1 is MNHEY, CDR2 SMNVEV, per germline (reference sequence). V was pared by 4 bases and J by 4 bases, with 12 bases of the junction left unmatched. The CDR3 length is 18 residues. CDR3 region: CASSWTGGPIPSYNEQFF. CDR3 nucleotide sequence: TGTGCCAGCAGTTGGACAGGGGGCCCGATCCCCTCATACAATGAGCAGTTCTTC.

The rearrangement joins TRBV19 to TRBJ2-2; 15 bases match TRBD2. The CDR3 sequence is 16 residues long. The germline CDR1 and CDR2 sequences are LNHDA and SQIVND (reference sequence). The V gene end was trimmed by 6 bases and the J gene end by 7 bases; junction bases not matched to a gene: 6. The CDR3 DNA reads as TGTGCCAGTAGGACTGGACTAGCGGGAGGGAACGGGGAGCTGTTTTTT. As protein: CASRTGLAGGNGELFF.

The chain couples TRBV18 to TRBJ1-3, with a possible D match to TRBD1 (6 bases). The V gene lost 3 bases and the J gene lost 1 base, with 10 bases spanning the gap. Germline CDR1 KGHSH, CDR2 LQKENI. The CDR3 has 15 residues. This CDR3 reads CASSPRTDSGNTIYF. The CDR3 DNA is TGTGCCAGCTCACCCAGGACAGATTCTGGAAACACCATATATTTT.

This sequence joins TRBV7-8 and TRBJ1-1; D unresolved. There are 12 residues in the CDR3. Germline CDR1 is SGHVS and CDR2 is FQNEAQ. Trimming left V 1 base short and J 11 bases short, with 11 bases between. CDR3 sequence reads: CASSLGLSSAFF. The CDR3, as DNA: TGTGCCAGCAGCTTAGGATTATCGTCGGCTTTCTTT.

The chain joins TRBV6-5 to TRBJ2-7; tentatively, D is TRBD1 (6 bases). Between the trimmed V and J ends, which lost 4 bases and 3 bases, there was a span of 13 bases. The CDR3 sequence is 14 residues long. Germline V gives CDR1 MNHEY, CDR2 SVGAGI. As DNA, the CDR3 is TGTGCCAGCAGTTCCGCCGGGACAAACTACGAGCAGTACTTC. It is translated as CASSSAGTNYEQYF.

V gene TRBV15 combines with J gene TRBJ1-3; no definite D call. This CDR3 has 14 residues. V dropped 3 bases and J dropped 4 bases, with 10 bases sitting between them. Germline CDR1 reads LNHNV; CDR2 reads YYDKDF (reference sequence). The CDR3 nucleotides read TGTGCCACCAGCAGCCCGACCGTCGGAAACACCATATATTTT. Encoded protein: CATSSPTVGNTIYF.

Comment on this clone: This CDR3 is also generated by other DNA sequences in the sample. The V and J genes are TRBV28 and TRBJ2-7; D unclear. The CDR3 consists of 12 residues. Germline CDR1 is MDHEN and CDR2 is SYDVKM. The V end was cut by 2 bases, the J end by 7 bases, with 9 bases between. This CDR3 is CASSLGPREQYF. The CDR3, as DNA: TGTGCCAGCAGTTTAGGCCCTAGGGAGCAGTACTTC.

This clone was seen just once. CDR3 region: CASSPRSGGTEAFF. CDR3 bases: TGTGCCAGCTCACCCCGTTCGGGGGGTACTGAAGCTTTCTTT. The rearrangement links TRBV18 to TRBJ1-1; a possible D gene is TRBD1 (5 bases). The ends were cut back, 3 bases at V and 5 bases at J, with 13 bases in the middle. Germline CDR1 KGHSH, CDR2 LQKENI. This CDR3 is built from 14 residues.

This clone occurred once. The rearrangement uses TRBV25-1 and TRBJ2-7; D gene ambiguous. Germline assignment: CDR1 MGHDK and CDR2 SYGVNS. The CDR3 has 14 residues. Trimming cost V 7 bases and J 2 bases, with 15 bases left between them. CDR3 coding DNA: TGTGCCAGCACCCGTGGTGGGTCTCCCTACGAGCAGTACTTC. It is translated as CASTRGGSPYEQYF.

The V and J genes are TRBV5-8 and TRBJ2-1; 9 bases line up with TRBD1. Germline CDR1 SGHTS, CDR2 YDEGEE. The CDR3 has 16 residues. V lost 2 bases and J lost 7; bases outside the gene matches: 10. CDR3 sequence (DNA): TGTGCCAGCAGCTTCGGGTCCGGGACAGGGTTGAATGAGCAGTTCTTC. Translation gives CASSFGSGTGLNEQFF.

The CDR3 coding sequence is TGCGCCAGCAGCCAAGTCTGGCAGAGCAGAAACAATGAGCAGTTCTTC. This translates into CASSQVWQSRNNEQFF. The chain combines TRBV4-1 with TRBJ2-1, with unresolved D. The germline V gene encodes CDR1 MGHRA and CDR2 YSYEKL. The ends were cut back, 1 base at V and 5 bases at J, with 15 bases in the middle. The CDR3 loop spans 16 amino acids.